This T cell receptor beta chain is drawn from a study of neoadjuvant nivolumab and ipilimumab in lung cancer. Study-wide findings and caveats: Higher pretherapy blood TCR richness went with higher resected-tumor richness.

Turning to this clone: Its antigen is unidentified.

Clones were read by immunoSEQ multiplex PCR, and TCRdb kept only the in-frame ones, dropping some. The table lists some 18,000 clones, about 77% of them singletons, with over 6% in the top ten. Trimming removed 5 bases from V and 5 bases from J; junction bases left unmatched: 4. CDR3 size: 14 residues. Germline assignment: CDR1 SGHTA and CDR2 FQGTGA. The input for sequencing was tumor tissue, taken after neoadjuvant nivolumab, alone or with ipilimumab, at or shortly before surgery. V gene TRBV7-3 combines with J gene TRBJ2-3; 10 nucleotides agree with TRBD2. The receptor was isolated from an adult with non-small cell lung cancer. This chain's CDR3 is CASSALAGRDTQYF. For the CDR3, the DNA is TGTGCCAGCAGCGCACTAGCGGGAAGAGATACGCAGTATTTT.